One and the same sample provided the 19 T cell receptor beta chains below, sequenced in a study of T cell responses to AZD1222 COVID-19 vaccine. Sequenced by immunoSEQ multiplex PCR; TCRdb stores in-frame clones only, minus some. The table records about 130,000 clones, over 75% of them present only once. This specimen was peripheral blood, taken on day 0 of AZD1222 vaccination. The receptors were gathered from an adult in good health.

V gene TRBV11-3 combines with J gene TRBJ2-7; TRBD1 matches at 9 bases. Germline V gene data show CDR1 as SGHNT and CDR2 as YENEEA. The V and J ends lost 5 bases and 5 bases, in that order; junction bases with no gene match: 7. CDR3 length equals 14 residues. As DNA, the CDR3 is TGTGCCAGCAGCCCCGGGACAGGGAAGGACGAGCAGTACTTC. Translated, it gives CASSPGTGKDEQYF.

The chain has TRBV7-6 and TRBJ2-2; D possibly matches TRBD1 or TRBD2 (5 bases each). CDR1 and CDR2 (germline): SGHVS, FNYEAQ. The CDR3 is made up of 15 amino acids. Trimming took 3 bases from V and 0 from J, leaving 8 bases between them. The DNA for the CDR3 is TGTGCCAGCAGCTTCGGGACGGCGAACACCGGGGAGCTGTTTTTT. This encodes CASSFGTANTGELFF.

J is TRBJ2-1 and V is TRBV6-6; 10 bases line up with TRBD2. The V and J ends lost 4 bases and 12 bases, in that order; junction bases with no gene match: 15. The germline V gene encodes CDR1 MNHNY and CDR2 SVGAGI (reference sequence). The CDR3 is 16 residues long. For the CDR3, the DNA is TGTGCCAGCAGTTCCCTGGGGGAAGCGGGAGGGTTTGGGCAGTTCTTC. Translated, it gives CASSSLGEAGGFGQFF.

This chain joins TRBV6-5 and TRBJ1-2, with TRBD1 matching 12 bases. Germline CDR1 reads MNHEY; CDR2 reads SVGAGI. V shed 6 bases and J 7 bases; nucleotides not matched to a gene: 9. The CDR3 covers 15 residues. CDR3 nucleotides: TGTGCCAGCAGGCCGGGACAGGGGGCAATCGGTGGCTACACCTTC. Protein sequence: CASRPGQGAIGGYTF.

J is TRBJ2-7 and V is TRBV30; D may be TRBD1 or TRBD2 (5 bases each). Germline CDR1 GTSNPN, CDR2 SVGIG (reference sequence). The CDR3 is made up of 12 amino acids. The germline V and J ends were trimmed by 5 bases and 4 bases, with 12 bases remaining between them. The CDR3 DNA reads TGTGCCTGGGGGACCGGAGTGTACGAGCAGTACTTC. The encoded protein is CAWGTGVYEQYF.

The V call is TRBV6-5, the J call TRBJ2-1; TRBD2 might be the D (6 bases). CDR3 length: 15 amino acids. Germline V gene lookup returns CDR1 MNHEY and CDR2 SVGAGI. Trimming stripped 2 bases from V and 3 bases from J, with 11 bases between. This CDR3 is CASSYRTGVYNEQFF. The CDR3 bases are TGTGCCAGCAGTTACCGTACGGGAGTCTACAATGAGCAGTTCTTC.

The chain links TRBV9 to TRBJ2-2; tentative D call: TRBD2 (7 bases). CDR1 SGDLS and CDR2 YYNGEE come from the germline V gene. V lost 0 bases, J lost 4 bases, and 10 bases lay in between. The CDR3 has 15 residues. The CDR3 is CASSVAGGATGELFF. CDR3 nucleotides: TGTGCCAGCAGCGTAGCTGGGGGGGCCACCGGGGAGCTGTTTTTT.

V is TRBV7-9 and J is TRBJ2-3, with TRBD1 identical over 7 bases. The CDR3 length is 14 residues. After removal of 4 bases from V and 6 bases from J, the junction contained 7 bases not matched to a gene. Germline assignment: CDR1 SEHNR and CDR2 FQNEAQ (reference sequence). The CDR3 nucleotides are TGTGCCAGCAGCTCGCAAGACAGGGTCGATACGCAGTATTTT. Its protein product is CASSSQDRVDTQYF. Using reference TRBV7-9 and TRBJ2-3 for the parts outside the CDR3, the full variable domain is DTGVSQNPRHKITKRGQNVTFRCDPISEHNRLYWYRQTLGQGPEFLTYFQNEAQLEKSRLLSDRFSAERPKGSFSTLEIQRTEQGDSAMYLCASSSQDRVDTQYFGPGTRLTVL.

The CDR3 nucleotides read TGTGCCAGCAGTCCCCTTAGCCCTAACACCGGGGAGCTGTTTTTT. Translation: CASSPLSPNTGELFF. V and J are TRBV27 and TRBJ2-2; the D is unclear. The CDR3 runs 15 residues. CDR1 is MNHEY and CDR2 is SMNVEV in the germline V gene (reference sequence). Trimming left V 5 bases short and J 2 bases short, with 12 bases between.

This rearrangement joins TRBV10-1 to TRBJ1-2, with 8 bases that match TRBD1. Germline CDR1 reads WNHNN; CDR2 reads SYGVQD (reference sequence). This CDR3 comprises 16 residues. V was pared by 6 bases and J by 5 bases, with 14 bases of the junction left unmatched. CDR3 coding DNA: TGCGCCAGCAGGGCACGCCCCACCAGGGGGCGTTATGGCTACACCTTC. As protein: CASRARPTRGRYGYTF.

This chain connects TRBV5-1 to TRBJ2-1, with TRBD2 matching over 9 bases. CDR1 and CDR2 (germline): SGHRS, YFSETQ. With V trimmed by 3 bases and J by 3 bases, 4 bases remained unmatched. The CDR3 extends over 15 amino acids. The CDR3 region is CASSSSGRLYNEQFF. CDR3 DNA sequence: TGCGCCAGCAGCTCGAGCGGGAGGCTCTACAATGAGCAGTTCTTC.

This clone was picked up one time. CDR3 DNA sequence: TGTGCCAGCAGTCCCTTGGTGCGGGAAGGATTAAAGTCTGGGGCCAACGTCCTGACTTTC. Residues: CASSPLVREGLKSGANVLTF. The chain uses TRBV27 and TRBJ2-6; D might be TRBD2 (6 bases). CDR1 and CDR2 (germline): MNHEY, SMNVEV (reference sequence). CDR3 length: 20 amino acids. V was pared by 5 bases and J by 1 base, with 24 bases between.

The chain combines TRBV7-3 with TRBJ2-7; no reliable D call. The CDR3 extends over 13 amino acids. Germline assignment: CDR1 SGHTA and CDR2 FQGTGA. The germline V and J ends were trimmed by 4 bases and 3 bases, with 10 bases remaining between them. The CDR3 protein is CASSSGPFYEQYF. CDR3 in DNA: TGTGCCAGCAGCTCTGGCCCGTTCTACGAGCAGTACTTC.

The chain joins TRBV5-1 to TRBJ1-1, with TRBD1 matching over 8 bases. The CDR3 is 15 amino acids. The V and J ends lost 3 bases and 5 bases, in that order; junction bases with no gene match: 9. CDR1 and CDR2 from the germline V gene are SGHRS and YFSETQ. The CDR3 protein is CASSSDRTGWTEAFF. The CDR3 DNA reads as TGCGCCAGCAGCTCCGACCGGACAGGGTGGACTGAAGCTTTCTTT.

This rearrangement joins TRBV6-1 to TRBJ1-2; 8 bases align to TRBD1. Germline lookup yields CDR1 MNHNS and CDR2 SASEGT. CDR3 length equals 17 residues. J lost 7 bases, V lost 4 bases, and 17 bases had no gene match. The CDR3 DNA sequence: TGTGCCAGCAGTGGAGGGGCAGGGGGCCTCACCTTTGGTGGCTACACCTTC. This encodes CASSGGAGGLTFGGYTF.

The CDR3 region has the DNA TGTGCCAGCAGCTTAGTGGCTCAGGGTTCCCCGTTCTCCCAGCATTTT. This sequence encodes CASSLVAQGSPFSQHF. V and J are TRBV7-2 and TRBJ1-5; possibly TRBD1 for D (5 bases). The CDR3 is 16 residues long. Germline V gives CDR1 SGHTA, CDR2 FQGNSA. V gave up 1 base and J gave up 11 bases, with 21 bases separating them.

This clone appeared a single time. The V call is TRBV6-2 or TRBV6-3, the J call TRBJ1-1, with D hard to call. The V and J ends lost 5 bases and 5 bases respectively, with 12 bases between them. CDR3 length: 13 residues. Germline V gene sequence: CDR1 MNHEY, CDR2 SVGEGT. The CDR3 spells CASSALSRTEAFF. In DNA form, the CDR3 reads TGTGCCAGCAGTGCCCTTTCAAGGACTGAAGCTTTCTTT.

The J gene is TRBJ1-4, the V gene TRBV10-2, with D maybe TRBD1 (5 bases). This CDR3 is built from 14 residues. The germline CDR1 and CDR2 sequences are WSHSY and SAAADI. Trimming shortened V by 5 bases and J by 7 bases, and 14 bases separated the two germline ends. The CDR3 region is CASSRTPGGEKLFF. CDR3 sequence (DNA): TGCGCCAGCAGTAGGACACCGGGGGGTGAAAAACTGTTTTTT.

The J gene is TRBJ1-5, the V gene TRBV18; the match to TRBD1 covers 9 bases. The CDR3 spans 14 residues. Germline trimming cut 3 bases from V and 7 bases from J; bases unmatched to any gene: 4. From germline, CDR1 is KGHSH and CDR2 LQKENI. The CDR3 reads CASSPADRGQPQHF. CDR3 DNA: TGTGCCAGCTCACCCGCGGACAGGGGACAGCCCCAGCATTTT.